The 27 T cell receptor beta chains below come from one sample, sequenced in a study of blood T cell repertoires in COVID-19. The repertoire was sequenced with immunoSEQ multiplex PCR; TCRdb's copy has only in-frame clones and lacks some. The table has about 240,000 clones, roughly 80% seen once; the top ten hold less than 3.5%. Source material: peripheral blood. Receptors originate from a woman aged 18-29 years with acute or convalescent COVID-19.

The chain employs TRBV6-1 and TRBJ2-7; 7 nucleotides line up with TRBD2. The CDR3 has 13 residues. With V trimmed by 4 bases and J by 0 bases, 0 bases remained unmatched. The germline gives CDR1 MNHNS, CDR2 SASEGT. The CDR3 DNA reads TGTGCCAGCAGTGGCGGGAGCTCCTACGAGCAGTACTTC. This translates into CASSGGSSYEQYF.

The rearrangement uses TRBV5-1 and TRBJ1-1, with 7 bases matching TRBD1. From germline, CDR1 is SGHRS and CDR2 YFSETQ. V trimming: 4 bases; J trimming: 0 bases; junction bases outside the gene matches: 6. The CDR3 is 15 amino acids. The CDR3 is CASSAVQGMNTEAFF. The CDR3 region has the DNA TGCGCCAGCAGCGCAGTACAGGGGATGAACACTGAAGCTTTCTTT.

The chain links TRBV4-3 to TRBJ2-7, with D maybe TRBD2 (6 bases). This CDR3 spans 14 amino acids. Germline assignment: CDR1 LGHNA and CDR2 YSLEER. V was trimmed by 3 bases and J by 2 bases, leaving 11 bases between them. The CDR3 sequence is CASSHGGPTYEQYF. The CDR3 nucleotides are TGCGCCAGCAGCCACGGGGGACCTACCTACGAGCAGTACTTC.

The CDR3 DNA follows: TGTGCCAGCAGCTTGGAAGGGAGGGGTTACAATGAGCAGTTCTTC. Protein: CASSLEGRGYNEQFF. The J gene is TRBJ2-1, the V gene TRBV5-6; 7 nucleotides line up with TRBD2. With 0 bases clipped from V and 4 bases from J, the junction kept 4 bases outside the gene matches. The CDR3 runs 15 residues. Germline V gene data show CDR1 as SGHDT and CDR2 as YYEEEE.

The chain links TRBV18 to TRBJ2-1, with no clear D. The CDR3 has 14 amino acids. Germline CDR1 is KGHSH and CDR2 is LQKENI. V shed 0 bases and J shed 6 bases, with 9 bases lying between them. CDR3 DNA sequence: TGTGCCAGCTCACCACCGCTAGTTACCAATGAGCAGTTCTTC. Its protein product is CASSPPLVTNEQFF.

J is TRBJ2-1 and V is TRBV11-2; 11 nucleotides align to TRBD1. The CDR3 sequence is 13 residues long. Germline V gene lookup returns CDR1 SGHAT and CDR2 FQNNGV. Trimming took 5 bases from V and 9 from J; bases not matched to a gene: 3. CDR3 in amino acids: CASSIGTGGEQFF. The CDR3, as DNA: TGTGCCAGCAGCATCGGGACAGGGGGTGAGCAGTTCTTC.

The rearrangement links TRBV9 to TRBJ1-2; perhaps TRBD1 as D (5 bases). V was cut by 3 bases and J by 4 bases, with 13 bases left in between. CDR1 and CDR2 from the germline V gene are SGDLS and YYNGEE. CDR3 size: 14 residues. The CDR3 here is CASSGGTGIYGYTF. The CDR3 DNA sequence: TGTGCCAGCAGCGGCGGGACGGGCATCTATGGCTACACCTTC. Full variable domain (rest looked up from reference TRBV9 and TRBJ1-2): DSGVTQTPKHLITATGQRVTLRCSPRSGDLSVYWYQQSLDQGLQFLIQYYNGEERAKGNILERFSAQQFPDLHSELNLSSLELGDSALYFCASSGGTGIYGYTFGSGTRLTVV.

This sequence joins TRBV5-1 and TRBJ2-2; 9 positions match TRBD2. V lost 4 bases and J lost 5; bases outside the gene matches: 9. CDR3 size: 16 residues. Germline V CDR1 and CDR2: SGHRS, YFSETQ. CDR3 protein: CASSPILAGGTGELFF. CDR3 nucleotides: TGCGCCAGCAGCCCCATCTTGGCGGGGGGGACCGGGGAGCTGTTTTTT.

The chain recombines TRBV7-2 with TRBJ1-3; D not certain. Germline assignment: CDR1 SGHTA and CDR2 FQGNSA. V was trimmed by 5 bases and J by 1 base, leaving 9 bases between them. This CDR3 contains 14 residues. The CDR3 region has the DNA TGTGCCAGCAGCGAAGCAGGTTCTGGAAACACCATATATTTT. Translated: CASSEAGSGNTIYF. Drawing the rest from reference TRBV7-2 and TRBJ1-3, the complete variable domain is GAGVSQSPSNKVTEKGKDVELRCDPISGHTALYWYRQSLGQGLEFLIYFQGNSAPDKSGLPSDRFSAERTGGSVSTLTIQRTQQEDSAVYLCASSEAGSGNTIYFGEGSWLTVV.

The CDR3 here is CAISTRLAPAGELFF. DNA for the CDR3: TGTGCCATCAGTACCAGACTAGCTCCCGCCGGGGAGCTGTTTTTT. The chain is built from TRBV10-3 and TRBJ2-2; 7 bases match TRBD2. The CDR3 has 15 amino acids. The germline V gene has CDR1 ENHRY and CDR2 SYGVKD. Germline trimming cut 5 bases from V and 6 bases from J; bases unmatched to any gene: 9.

This chain joins TRBV5-1 and TRBJ1-2; a weak D match, TRBD1 (5 bases). This CDR3 region has 14 residues. Germline V gives CDR1 SGHRS, CDR2 YFSETQ. Trimming left V 0 bases short and J 7 bases short, with 13 bases between. The CDR3 sequence: CASSLAGREGGYTF. The CDR3 region has the DNA TGCGCCAGCAGCTTGGCTGGCAGGGAGGGTGGCTACACCTTC.

This clone was recorded a few times. The identical CDR3 is also encoded by other nucleotide sequences in the sample. The CDR3 bases are TGTGCCAGCAGCCTTAGCGGGTACGAGCAGTACTTC. As protein: CASSLSGYEQYF. The V call is TRBV7-2, the J call TRBJ2-7, with 7 bases identical to TRBD2. Unmatched junction bases numbered 2, after V lost 5 bases and J lost 4 bases. Germline V lookup: CDR1 SGHTA, CDR2 FQGNSA. The CDR3 runs to 12 residues.

The genes are TRBV4-2 and TRBJ1-5, with 8 bases fitting TRBD1. Germline CDR1 is LGHNA and CDR2 is YNFKEQ. V lost 3 bases, J lost 4 bases, and 5 bases stayed unmatched. CDR3 length: 15 amino acids. The DNA for the CDR3 is TGTGCCAGCAGCCACAGGGGGCTGCGAAATCAGCCCCAGCATTTT. Translated: CASSHRGLRNQPQHF.

The chain uses TRBV6-2 or TRBV6-3 and TRBJ2-2; TRBD2 aligns across 8 bases. CDR3 length: 17 amino acids. The germline V gene encodes CDR1 MNHEY and CDR2 SVGEGT. Germline trimming cut 2 bases from V and 4 bases from J; bases unmatched to any gene: 9. The chain's CDR3 is CASSYGPAGGPTGELFF. The CDR3 coding sequence is TGTGCCAGCAGTTACGGTCCGGCGGGAGGCCCCACCGGGGAGCTGTTTTTT.

The V gene is TRBV6-1, the J gene TRBJ2-2, with 10 bases that match TRBD1. The CDR3 totals 18 residues. Looked up from germline, CDR1 is MNHNS and CDR2 is SASEGT. J was trimmed by 4 bases and V by 0 bases; bases with no gene match: 8. The CDR3 nucleotides read TGTGCCAGCAGTGAAGCTTTTGACAGGGGGCGCGTCACCGGGGAGCTGTTTTTT. Amino acid sequence: CASSEAFDRGRVTGELFF.

The chain recombines TRBV28 with TRBJ1-1; D gene ambiguous. Looked up from germline, CDR1 is MDHEN and CDR2 is SYDVKM. The CDR3 length is 17 residues. V lost 6 bases to trimming and J lost 4 bases, with 24 bases between them. CDR3 protein: CASSPSYGEFAVTEAFF. The CDR3 bases are TGTGCCAGCAGCCCCTCTTACGGCGAGTTTGCGGTCACTGAAGCTTTCTTT.

This clone was found a few times. The chain is built from TRBV4-3 and TRBJ2-1, with 13 bases that match TRBD2. With V trimmed by 4 bases and J by 0 bases, 9 bases remained unmatched. The CDR3 spans 19 residues. The V gene's germline CDR1 is LGHNA and CDR2 YSLEER. The CDR3 here is CASSPGLAGAMSSYNEQFF. CDR3 DNA: TGCGCCAGCAGCCCTGGACTAGCGGGAGCCATGAGCTCCTACAATGAGCAGTTCTTC.

The chain links TRBV29-1 to TRBJ1-3, with unresolved D. The CDR3 runs to 14 residues. Germline CDR1 reads SQVTM; CDR2 reads ANQGSEA. V shed 4 bases and J shed 1 base, with 11 bases lying between them. The CDR3: CSVAPGVSGNTIYF. The CDR3 DNA reads TGCAGCGTTGCTCCCGGGGTTTCTGGAAACACCATATATTTT.

The genes are TRBV19 and TRBJ1-2, with TRBD1 as a possible D gene (5 bases). CDR1 LNHDA and CDR2 SQIVND come from the germline V gene (reference sequence). V was pared by 4 bases and J by 4 bases, with 13 bases between. CDR3 length equals 14 residues. In DNA, the CDR3 is TGTGCCAGTAGTACAGGCAGGGAAGGCTATGGCTACACCTTC. Amino acid sequence: CASSTGREGYGYTF.

A note on this clone: One junction end disagrees with the germline gene, perhaps due to a read error. CDR3: CASSLDRVAGDTQYF. The CDR3, as DNA: TGTGCCAGCAGTTTAGACAGAGTCGCGGGGGATACGCAGTATTTT. The gene calls are TRBV11-2 and TRBJ2-3; D perhaps matches TRBD2 (6 bases). This CDR3 comprises 15 residues. From germline, CDR1 is SGHAT and CDR2 FQNNGV.

This sequence joins TRBV24-1 and TRBJ2-3; TRBD1 matches at 7 bases. Germline V lookup: CDR1 KGHDR, CDR2 SFDVKD. The CDR3 consists of 14 residues. Unmatched junction bases numbered 8, after V lost 10 bases and J lost 2 bases. The CDR3 coding sequence is TGTGCCACAGAAATGACAGGGAACACAGATACGCAGTATTTT. Its protein product is CATEMTGNTDTQYF.

The chain links TRBV18 to TRBJ2-7; TRBD1 might be the D (6 bases). V was clipped by 3 bases and J by 6 bases, with 9 bases between them. Germline assignment: CDR1 KGHSH and CDR2 LQKENI. The CDR3 loop spans 12 amino acids. The CDR3 coding sequence is TGTGCCAGCTCACCGGGGGCCGCCGAGCAGTACTTC. Protein product: CASSPGAAEQYF.

This clone was recorded a few times. This chain uses TRBV27 with TRBJ1-6; unclear D gene. V gave up 6 bases and J gave up 8 bases, with 14 bases separating them. This CDR3 contains 14 residues. The germline V gene has CDR1 MNHEY and CDR2 SMNVEV (reference sequence). CDR3 sequence: CASSRGVWDSPLHF. The CDR3 DNA is TGTGCCAGCAGCCGGGGAGTATGGGATTCACCCCTCCACTTT.

In its sample, this clone was seen a few times. The CDR3: CASSPTGGANTEAFF. The DNA for the CDR3 is TGTGCCAGCAGTCCGACAGGGGGCGCGAACACTGAAGCTTTCTTT. The rearrangement uses TRBV6-5 and TRBJ1-1; 10 bases are shared with TRBD1. V shed 5 bases, J shed 1 base, and the junction held 4 bases outside the gene matches. Germline-derived CDR1 and CDR2 are MNHEY and SVGAGI. The CDR3 is 15 amino acids.

This sequence joins TRBV29-1 and TRBJ2-7; 7 nucleotides match TRBD2. V lost 1 base and J lost 0; bases outside the gene matches: 6. The CDR3 extends over 15 amino acids. CDR1 and CDR2 from the germline V gene are SQVTM and ANQGSEA. The chain's CDR3 is CSVEGAGGGSYEQYF. As DNA, the CDR3 is TGCAGCGTTGAAGGCGCTGGGGGGGGCTCCTACGAGCAGTACTTC.

The CDR3 DNA reads as TGTGCCAGCAGCGTCGGTTCGGACACTGAAGCTTTCTTT. Translated: CASSVGSDTEAFF. The rearrangement joins TRBV9 to TRBJ1-1; D is undetermined. Germline lookup yields CDR1 SGDLS and CDR2 YYNGEE. Deletions cut 2 bases from V and 3 bases from J, with 8 bases between. CDR3 length equals 13 residues. Complete variable domain (other parts from reference TRBV9 and TRBJ1-1): DSGVTQTPKHLITATGQRVTLRCSPRSGDLSVYWYQQSLDQGLQFLIQYYNGEERAKGNILERFSAQQFPDLHSELNLSSLELGDSALYFCASSVGSDTEAFFGQGTRLTVV.

CDR3 sequence: CASSLGPRVETQYF. The CDR3 nucleotides are TGTGCCAGCAGCTTAGGACCGAGGGTGGAGACCCAGTACTTC. This rearrangement joins TRBV7-2 to TRBJ2-5; D is possibly TRBD2 (5 bases). The CDR3 contains 14 residues. V lost 1 base and J lost 5, with 11 bases in between. Germline V gives CDR1 SGHTA, CDR2 FQGNSA.